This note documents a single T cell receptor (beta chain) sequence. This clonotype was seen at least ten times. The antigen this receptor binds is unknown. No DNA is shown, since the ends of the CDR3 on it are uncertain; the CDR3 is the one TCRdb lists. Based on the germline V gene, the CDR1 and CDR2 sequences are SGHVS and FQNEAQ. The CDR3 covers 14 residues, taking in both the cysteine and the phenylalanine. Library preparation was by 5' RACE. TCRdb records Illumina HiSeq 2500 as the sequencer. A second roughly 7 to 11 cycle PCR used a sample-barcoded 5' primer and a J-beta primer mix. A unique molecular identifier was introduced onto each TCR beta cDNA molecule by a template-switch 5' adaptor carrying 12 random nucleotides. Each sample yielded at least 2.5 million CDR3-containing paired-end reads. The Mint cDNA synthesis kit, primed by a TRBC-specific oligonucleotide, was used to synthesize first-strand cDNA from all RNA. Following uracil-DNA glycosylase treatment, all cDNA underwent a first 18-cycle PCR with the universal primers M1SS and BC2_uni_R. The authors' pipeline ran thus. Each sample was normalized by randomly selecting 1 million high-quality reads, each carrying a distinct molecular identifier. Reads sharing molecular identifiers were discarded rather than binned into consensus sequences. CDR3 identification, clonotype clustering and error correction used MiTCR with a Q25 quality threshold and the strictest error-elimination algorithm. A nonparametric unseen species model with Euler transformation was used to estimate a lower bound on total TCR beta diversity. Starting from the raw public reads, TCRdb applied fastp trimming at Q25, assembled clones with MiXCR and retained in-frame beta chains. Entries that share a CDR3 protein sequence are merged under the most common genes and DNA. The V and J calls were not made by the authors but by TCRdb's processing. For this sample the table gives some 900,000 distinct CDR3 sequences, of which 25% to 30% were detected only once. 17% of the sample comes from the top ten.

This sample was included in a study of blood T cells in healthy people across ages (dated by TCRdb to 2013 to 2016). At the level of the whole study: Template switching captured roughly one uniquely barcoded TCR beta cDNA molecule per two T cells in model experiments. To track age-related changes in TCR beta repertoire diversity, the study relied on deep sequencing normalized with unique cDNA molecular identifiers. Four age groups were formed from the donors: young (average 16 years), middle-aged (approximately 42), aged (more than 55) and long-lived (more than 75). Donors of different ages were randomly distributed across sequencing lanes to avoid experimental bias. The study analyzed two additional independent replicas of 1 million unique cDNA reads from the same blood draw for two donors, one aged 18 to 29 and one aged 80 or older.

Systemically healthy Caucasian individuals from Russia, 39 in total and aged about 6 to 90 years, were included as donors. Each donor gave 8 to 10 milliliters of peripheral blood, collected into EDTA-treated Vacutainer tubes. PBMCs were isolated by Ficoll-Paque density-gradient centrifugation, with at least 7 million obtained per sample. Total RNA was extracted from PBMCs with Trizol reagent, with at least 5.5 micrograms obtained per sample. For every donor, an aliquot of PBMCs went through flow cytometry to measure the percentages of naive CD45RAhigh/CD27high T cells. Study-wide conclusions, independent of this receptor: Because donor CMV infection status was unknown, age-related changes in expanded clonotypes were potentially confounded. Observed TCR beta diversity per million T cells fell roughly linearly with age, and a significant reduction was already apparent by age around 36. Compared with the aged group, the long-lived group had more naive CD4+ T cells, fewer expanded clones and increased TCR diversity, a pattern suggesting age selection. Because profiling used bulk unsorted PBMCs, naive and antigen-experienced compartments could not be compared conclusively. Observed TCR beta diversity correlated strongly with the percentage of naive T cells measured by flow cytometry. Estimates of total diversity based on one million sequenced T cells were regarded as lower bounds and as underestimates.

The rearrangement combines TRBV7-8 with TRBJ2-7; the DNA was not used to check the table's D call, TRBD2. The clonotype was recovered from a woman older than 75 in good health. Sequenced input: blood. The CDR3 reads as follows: CASSFGPGRYEQYF.